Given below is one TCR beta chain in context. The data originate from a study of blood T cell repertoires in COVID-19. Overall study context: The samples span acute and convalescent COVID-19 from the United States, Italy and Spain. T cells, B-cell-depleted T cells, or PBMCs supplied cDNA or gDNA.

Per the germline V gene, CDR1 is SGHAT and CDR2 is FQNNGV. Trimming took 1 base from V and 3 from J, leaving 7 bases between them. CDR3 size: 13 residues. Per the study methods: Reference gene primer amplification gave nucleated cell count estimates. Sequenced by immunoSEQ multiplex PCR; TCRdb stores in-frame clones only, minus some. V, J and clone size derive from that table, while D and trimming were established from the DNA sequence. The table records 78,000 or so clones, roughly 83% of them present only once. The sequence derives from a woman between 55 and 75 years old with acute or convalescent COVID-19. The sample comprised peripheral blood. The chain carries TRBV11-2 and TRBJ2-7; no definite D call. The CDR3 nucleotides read TGTGCCAGCAGCTTAGGTGAGAGCTACGAGCAGTACTTC. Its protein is CASSLGESYEQYF.